This T cell receptor (beta chain) was identified during a study of blood T cell repertoires in COVID-19. The V gene lost 5 bases and the J gene lost 5 bases, with 12 bases spanning the gap. Germline loops: CDR1 LNHDA, CDR2 SQIVND (reference sequence). The CDR3 runs to 13 residues. Libraries were prepared by immunoSEQ multiplex PCR; TCRdb keeps only in-frame clonotypes and omits some of them. The sample holds about 190,000 clones; approximately 88% are singletons and the top ten take about 4.1%. Sequencing used peripheral blood. J is TRBJ1-2 and V is TRBV19; a weak D match, TRBD1 (5 bases). This receptor was identified in a woman in her twenties or thirties with acute or convalescent COVID-19. CDR3 coding DNA: TGTGCCAGTAGTCTCAGGGATAGATATGGCTACACCTTC. It yields the protein CASSLRDRYGYTF. The full variable domain, rest sourced from reference TRBV19 and TRBJ1-2, is DGGITQSPKYLFRKEGQNVTLSCEQNLNHDAMYWYRQDPGQGLRLIYYSQIVNDFQKGDIAEGYSVSREKKESFPLTVTSAQKNPTAFYLCASSLRDRYGYTFGSGTRLTVV.